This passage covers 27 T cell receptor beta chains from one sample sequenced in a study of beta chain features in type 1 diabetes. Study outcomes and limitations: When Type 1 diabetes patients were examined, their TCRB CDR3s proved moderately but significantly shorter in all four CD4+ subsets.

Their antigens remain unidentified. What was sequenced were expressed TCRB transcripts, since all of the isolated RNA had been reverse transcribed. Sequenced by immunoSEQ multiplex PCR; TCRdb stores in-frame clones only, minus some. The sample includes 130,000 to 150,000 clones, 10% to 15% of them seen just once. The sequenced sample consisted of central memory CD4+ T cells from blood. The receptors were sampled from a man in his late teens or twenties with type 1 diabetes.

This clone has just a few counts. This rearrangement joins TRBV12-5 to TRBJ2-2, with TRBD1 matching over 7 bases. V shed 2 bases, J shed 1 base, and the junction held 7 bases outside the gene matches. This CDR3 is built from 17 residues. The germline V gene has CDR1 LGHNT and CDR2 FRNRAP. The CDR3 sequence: CASGLSPGQLNTGELFF. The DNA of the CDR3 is TGTGCTAGTGGTTTGTCCCCGGGACAGCTGAACACCGGGGAGCTGTTTTTT. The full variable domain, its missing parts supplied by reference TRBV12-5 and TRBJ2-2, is DARVTQTPRHKVTEMGQEVTMRCQPILGHNTVFWYRQTMMQGLELLAYFRNRAPLDDSGMPKDRFSAEMPDATLATLKIQPSEPRDSAVYFCASGLSPGQLNTGELFFGEGSRLTVL.

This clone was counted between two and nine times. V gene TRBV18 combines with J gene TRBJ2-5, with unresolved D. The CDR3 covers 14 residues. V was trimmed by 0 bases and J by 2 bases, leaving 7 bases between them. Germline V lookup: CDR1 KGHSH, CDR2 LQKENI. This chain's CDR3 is CASSPPPQQETQYF. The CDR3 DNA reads TGTGCCAGCTCACCACCGCCCCAGCAAGAGACCCAGTACTTC. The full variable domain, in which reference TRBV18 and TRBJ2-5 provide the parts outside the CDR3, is NAGVMQNPRHLVRRRGQEARLRCSPMKGHSHVYWYRQLPEEGLKFMVYLQKENIIDESGMPKERFSAEFPKEGPSILRIQQVVRGDSAAYFCASSPPPQQETQYFGPGTRLLVL.

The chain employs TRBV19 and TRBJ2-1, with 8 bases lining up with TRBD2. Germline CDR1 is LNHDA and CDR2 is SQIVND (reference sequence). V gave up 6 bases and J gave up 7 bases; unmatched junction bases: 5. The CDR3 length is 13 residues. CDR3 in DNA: TGTGCCAGTAGGGGACTAGATCGGAATGAGCAGTTCTTC. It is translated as CASRGLDRNEQFF. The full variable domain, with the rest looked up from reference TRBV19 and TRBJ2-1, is DGGITQSPKYLFRKEGQNVTLSCEQNLNHDAMYWYRQDPGQGLRLIYYSQIVNDFQKGDIAEGYSVSREKKESFPLTVTSAQKNPTAFYLCASRGLDRNEQFFGPGTRLTVL.

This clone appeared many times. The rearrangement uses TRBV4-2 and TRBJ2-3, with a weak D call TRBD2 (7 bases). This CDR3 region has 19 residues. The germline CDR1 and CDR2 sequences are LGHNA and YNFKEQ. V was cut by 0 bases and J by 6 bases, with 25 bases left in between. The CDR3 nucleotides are TGTGCCAGCAGCCAAGAGCTAAAAGGGGGGGCGAGATTATCGGATACGCAGTATTTT. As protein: CASSQELKGGARLSDTQYF.

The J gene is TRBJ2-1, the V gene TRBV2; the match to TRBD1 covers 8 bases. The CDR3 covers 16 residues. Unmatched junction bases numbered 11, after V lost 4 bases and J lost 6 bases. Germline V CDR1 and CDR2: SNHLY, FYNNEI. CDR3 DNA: TGTGCCAGCAGTGGGACAGGGCTCTTCTTGGTCAATGAGCAGTTCTTC. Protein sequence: CASSGTGLFLVNEQFF.

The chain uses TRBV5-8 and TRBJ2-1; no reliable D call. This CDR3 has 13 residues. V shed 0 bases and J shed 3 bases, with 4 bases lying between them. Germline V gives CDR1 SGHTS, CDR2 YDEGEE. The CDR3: CASSLDGYNEQFF. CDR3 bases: TGTGCCAGCAGCTTGGACGGCTACAATGAGCAGTTCTTC.

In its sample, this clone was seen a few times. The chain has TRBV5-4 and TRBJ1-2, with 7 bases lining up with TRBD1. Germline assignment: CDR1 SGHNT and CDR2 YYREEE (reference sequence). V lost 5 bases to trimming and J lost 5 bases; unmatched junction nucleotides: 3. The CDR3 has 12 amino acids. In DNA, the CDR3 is TGTGCCAGCAGTCGGGACAGTTATGGCTACACCTTC. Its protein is CASSRDSYGYTF.

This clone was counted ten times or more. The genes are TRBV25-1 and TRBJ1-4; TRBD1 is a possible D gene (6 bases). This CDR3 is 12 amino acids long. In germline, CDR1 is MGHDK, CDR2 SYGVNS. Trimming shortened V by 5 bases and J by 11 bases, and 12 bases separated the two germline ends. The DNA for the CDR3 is TGTGCCAGCAGTCCCAGGGGCAGGAAACTGTTTTTT. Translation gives CASSPRGRKLFF.

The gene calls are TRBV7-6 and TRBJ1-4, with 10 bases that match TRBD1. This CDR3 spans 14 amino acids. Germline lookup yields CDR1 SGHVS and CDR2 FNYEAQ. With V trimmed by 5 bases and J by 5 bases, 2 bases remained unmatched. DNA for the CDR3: TGTGCCAGCAGCCAGACAGGGGGCAATGAAAAACTGTTTTTT. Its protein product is CASSQTGGNEKLFF.

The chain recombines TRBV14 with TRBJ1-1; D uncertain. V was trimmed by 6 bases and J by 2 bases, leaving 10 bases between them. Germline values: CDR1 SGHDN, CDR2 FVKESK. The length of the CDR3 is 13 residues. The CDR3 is CASSPTFNTEAFF. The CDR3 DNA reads TGTGCCAGCAGTCCGACATTTAACACTGAAGCTTTCTTT. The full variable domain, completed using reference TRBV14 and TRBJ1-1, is EAGVTQFPSHSVIEKGQTVTLRCDPISGHDNLYWYRRVMGKEIKFLLHFVKESKQDESGMPNNRFLAERTGGTYSTLKVQPAELEDSGVYFCASSPTFNTEAFFGQGTRLTVV.

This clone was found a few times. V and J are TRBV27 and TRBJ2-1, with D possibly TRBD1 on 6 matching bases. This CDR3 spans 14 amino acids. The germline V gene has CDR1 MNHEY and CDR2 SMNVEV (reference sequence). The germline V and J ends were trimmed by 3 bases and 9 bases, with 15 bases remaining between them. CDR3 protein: CASSFGQGQVEQFF. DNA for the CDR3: TGTGCCAGCAGTTTTGGTCAGGGGCAGGTTGAGCAGTTCTTC.

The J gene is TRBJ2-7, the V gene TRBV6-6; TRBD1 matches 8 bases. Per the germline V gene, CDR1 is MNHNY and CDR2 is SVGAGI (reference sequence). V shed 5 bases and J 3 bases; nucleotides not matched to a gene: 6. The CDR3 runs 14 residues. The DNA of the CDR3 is TGTGCCAGCAGTCAGGACAGGGTAAGCTACGAGCAGTACTTC. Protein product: CASSQDRVSYEQYF.

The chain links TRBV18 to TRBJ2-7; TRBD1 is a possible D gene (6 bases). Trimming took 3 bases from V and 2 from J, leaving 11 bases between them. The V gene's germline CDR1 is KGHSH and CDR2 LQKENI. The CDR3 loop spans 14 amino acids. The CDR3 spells CASSPATGPYEQYF. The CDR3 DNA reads TGTGCCAGCTCACCGGCGACAGGCCCCTACGAGCAGTACTTC. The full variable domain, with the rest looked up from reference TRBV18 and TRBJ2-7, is NAGVMQNPRHLVRRRGQEARLRCSPMKGHSHVYWYRQLPEEGLKFMVYLQKENIIDESGMPKERFSAEFPKEGPSILRIQQVVRGDSAAYFCASSPATGPYEQYFGPGTRLTVT.

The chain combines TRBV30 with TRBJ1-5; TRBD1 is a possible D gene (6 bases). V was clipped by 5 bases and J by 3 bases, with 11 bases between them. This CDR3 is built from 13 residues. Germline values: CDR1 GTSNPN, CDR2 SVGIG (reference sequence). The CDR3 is CAWDTGINQPQHF. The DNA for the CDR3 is TGTGCCTGGGATACAGGGATCAATCAGCCCCAGCATTTT.

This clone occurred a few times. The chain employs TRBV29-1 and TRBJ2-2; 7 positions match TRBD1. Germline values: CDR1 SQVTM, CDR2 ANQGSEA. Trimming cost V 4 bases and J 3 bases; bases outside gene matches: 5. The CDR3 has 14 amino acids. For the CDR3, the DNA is TGCAGCGTTGTTAGGGGGCAGGACACCGGGGAGCTGTTTTTT. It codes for CSVVRGQDTGELFF.

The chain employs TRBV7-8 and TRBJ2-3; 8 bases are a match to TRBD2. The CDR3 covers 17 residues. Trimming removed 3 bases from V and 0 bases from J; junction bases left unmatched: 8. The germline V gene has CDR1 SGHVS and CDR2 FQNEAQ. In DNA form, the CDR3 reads TGTGCCAGCAGCTTGGGAATAACTAGCGGTAGCACAGATACGCAGTATTTT. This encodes CASSLGITSGSTDTQYF. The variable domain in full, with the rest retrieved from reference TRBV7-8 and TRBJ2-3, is GAGVSQSPRYKVAKRGQDVALRCDPISGHVSLFWYQQALGQGPEFLTYFQNEAQLDKSGLPSDRFFAERPEGSVSTLKIQRTQQEDSAVYLCASSLGITSGSTDTQYFGPGTRLTVL.

This chain's CDR3 is CASSSTGTSEETQYF. Written as DNA, the CDR3 is TGCGCCAGCAGCTCCACCGGGACAAGCGAAGAGACCCAGTACTTC. The rearrangement links TRBV5-1 to TRBJ2-5; a possible D gene is TRBD1 (6 bases). This CDR3 is 15 amino acids long. Trimming removed 3 bases at V and 3 bases at J, with 15 bases between. From germline, CDR1 is SGHRS and CDR2 YFSETQ.

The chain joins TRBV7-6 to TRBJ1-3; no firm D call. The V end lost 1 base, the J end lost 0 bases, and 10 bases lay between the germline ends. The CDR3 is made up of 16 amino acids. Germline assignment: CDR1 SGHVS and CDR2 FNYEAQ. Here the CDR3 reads CASSLDSYFSGNTIYF. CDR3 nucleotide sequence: TGTGCCAGCAGCTTAGACAGCTACTTCTCTGGAAACACCATATATTTT. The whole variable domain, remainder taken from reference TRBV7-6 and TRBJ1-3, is GAGVSQSPRYKVTKRGQDVALRCDPISGHVSLYWYRQALGQGPEFLTYFNYEAQQDKSGLPNDRFSAERPEGSISTLTIQRTEQRDSAMYRCASSLDSYFSGNTIYFGEGSWLTVV.

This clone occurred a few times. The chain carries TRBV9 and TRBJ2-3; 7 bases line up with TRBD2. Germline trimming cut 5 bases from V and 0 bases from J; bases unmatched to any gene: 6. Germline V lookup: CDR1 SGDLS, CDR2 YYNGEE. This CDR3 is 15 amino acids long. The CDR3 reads CASSLGGLSTDTQYF. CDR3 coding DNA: TGTGCCAGCAGTCTCGGGGGGTTAAGCACAGATACGCAGTATTTT.

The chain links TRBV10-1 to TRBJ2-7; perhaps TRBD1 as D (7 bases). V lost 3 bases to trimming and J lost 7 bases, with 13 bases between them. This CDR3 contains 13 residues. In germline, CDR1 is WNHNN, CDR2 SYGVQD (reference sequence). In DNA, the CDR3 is TGCGCCAGCAGTGAACGACAGGGAGGTGAGCAGTACTTC. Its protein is CASSERQGGEQYF.

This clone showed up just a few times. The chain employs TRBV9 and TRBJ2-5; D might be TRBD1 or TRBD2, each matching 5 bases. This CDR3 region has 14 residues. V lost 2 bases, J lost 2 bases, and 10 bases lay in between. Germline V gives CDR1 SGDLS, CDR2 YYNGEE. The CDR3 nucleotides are TGTGCCAGCAGCGTCACGGGGCCACAAGAGACCCAGTACTTC. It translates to CASSVTGPQETQYF.

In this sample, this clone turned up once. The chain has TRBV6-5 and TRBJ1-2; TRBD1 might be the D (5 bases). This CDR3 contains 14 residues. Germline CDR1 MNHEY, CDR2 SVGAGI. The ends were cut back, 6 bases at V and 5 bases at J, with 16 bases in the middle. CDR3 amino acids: CASRSYTGGYGYTF. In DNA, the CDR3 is TGTGCCAGCAGATCGTACACCGGGGGTTATGGCTACACCTTC.

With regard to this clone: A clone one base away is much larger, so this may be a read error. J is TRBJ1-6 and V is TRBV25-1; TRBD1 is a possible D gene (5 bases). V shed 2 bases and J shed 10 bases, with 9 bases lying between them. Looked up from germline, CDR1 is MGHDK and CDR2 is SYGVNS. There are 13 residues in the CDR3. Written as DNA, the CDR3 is TGTGCCAGCAGTGAAACGGGGCGCTCACCCCTCCACTTT. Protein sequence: CASSETGRSPLHF.

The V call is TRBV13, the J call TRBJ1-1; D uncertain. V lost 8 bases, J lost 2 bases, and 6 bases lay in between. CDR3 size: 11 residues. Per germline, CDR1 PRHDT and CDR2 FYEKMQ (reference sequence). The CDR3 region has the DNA TGTGCCAGCCGAGATAACACTGAAGCTTTCTTT. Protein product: CASRDNTEAFF.

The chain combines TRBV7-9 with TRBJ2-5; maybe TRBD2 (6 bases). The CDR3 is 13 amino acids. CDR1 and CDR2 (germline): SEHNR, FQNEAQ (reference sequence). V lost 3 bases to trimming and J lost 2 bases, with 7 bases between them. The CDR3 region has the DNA TGTGCCAGCAGCTTTGCGGGGCAAGAGACCCAGTACTTC. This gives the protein CASSFAGQETQYF.

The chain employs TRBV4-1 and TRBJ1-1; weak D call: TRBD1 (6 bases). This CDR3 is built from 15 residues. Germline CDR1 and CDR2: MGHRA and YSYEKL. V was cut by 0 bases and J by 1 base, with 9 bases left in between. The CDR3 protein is CASSQEYRANTEAFF. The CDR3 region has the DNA TGCGCCAGCAGCCAAGAATACAGGGCGAACACTGAAGCTTTCTTT.

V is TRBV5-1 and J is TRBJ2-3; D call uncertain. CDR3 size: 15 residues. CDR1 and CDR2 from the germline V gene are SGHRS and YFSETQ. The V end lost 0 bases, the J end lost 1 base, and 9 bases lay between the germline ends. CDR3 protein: CASSLDPIGTDTQYF. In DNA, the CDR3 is TGCGCCAGCAGCTTGGACCCAATTGGCACAGATACGCAGTATTTT.